Following are 30 T cell receptor beta chains from one sample sequenced in a study of blood T cell repertoires in COVID-19. Sequenced by immunoSEQ multiplex PCR; TCRdb stores in-frame clones only, minus some. This table holds roughly 150,000 clones, approximately 83% found once. Sequencing was done on a sample of PBMCs or T cells enriched from blood (not recorded which). These receptors all come from a man between 65 and 79 years old who had been exposed to COVID-19.

The rearrangement uses TRBV5-1 and TRBJ2-2, with a tentative D call TRBD1 (5 bases). Germline assignment: CDR1 SGHRS and CDR2 YFSETQ. V was trimmed by 6 bases and J by 2 bases, leaving 11 bases between them. The length of the CDR3 is 14 residues. CDR3 amino acids: CASKGILNTGELFF. In DNA, the CDR3 is TGCGCCAGCAAGGGGATTCTCAACACCGGGGAGCTGTTTTTT. Looking up the rest from reference TRBV5-1 and TRBJ2-2 gives the full variable domain: KAGVTQTPRYLIKTRGQQVTLSCSPISGHRSVSWYQQTPGQGLQFLFEYFSETQRNKGNFPGRFSGRQFSNSRSEMNVSTLELGDSALYLCASKGILNTGELFFGEGSRLTVL.

The J gene is TRBJ1-1, the V gene TRBV7-9; D ambiguous. This CDR3 is 12 amino acids long. V lost 6 bases and J lost 2, with 7 bases in between. Per germline, CDR1 SEHNR and CDR2 FQNEAQ (reference sequence). The DNA of the CDR3 is TGTGCCAGCAGAATAGCTAACACTGAAGCTTTCTTT. It yields the protein CASRIANTEAFF. The full variable domain, completed using reference TRBV7-9 and TRBJ1-1, is DTGVSQNPRHKITKRGQNVTFRCDPISEHNRLYWYRQTLGQGPEFLTYFQNEAQLEKSRLLSDRFSAERPKGSFSTLEIQRTEQGDSAMYLCASRIANTEAFFGQGTRLTVV.

V gene TRBV5-8 combines with J gene TRBJ2-2, with 7 nucleotides matching TRBD1. CDR1 and CDR2 (germline): SGHTS, YDEGEE. The CDR3 contains 13 residues. V was pared by 1 base and J by 6 bases, with 0 bases of the junction left unmatched. The DNA for the CDR3 is TGTGCCAGCAGCTTGAGGGGGCCCGGGGAGCTGTTTTTT. Encoded protein: CASSLRGPGELFF.

The V call is TRBV27, the J call TRBJ1-2; perhaps TRBD1 as D (6 bases). V lost 5 bases to trimming and J lost 2 bases, with 9 bases between them. The germline V gene has CDR1 MNHEY and CDR2 SMNVEV (reference sequence). This CDR3 spans 13 amino acids. This chain's CDR3 is CASSLGQNYGYTF. The CDR3 bases are TGTGCCAGCAGTCTAGGACAGAACTATGGCTACACCTTC.

This CDR3 reads CASSPRQAGGNQPQHF. Here the CDR3 DNA reads TGTGCCAGCAGTCCGCGACAGGCCGGAGGCAATCAGCCCCAGCATTTT. The chain combines TRBV27 with TRBJ1-5; TRBD1 is a possible D gene (6 bases). This CDR3 has 16 amino acids. Per germline, CDR1 MNHEY and CDR2 SMNVEV (reference sequence). V was shortened by 5 bases and J by 2 bases, with 16 bases between the two germline ends.

This chain links TRBV6-5 with TRBJ1-1; no clear D gene. Trimming stripped 8 bases from V and 2 bases from J, with 6 bases between. The V gene's germline CDR1 is MNHEY and CDR2 SVGAGI. CDR3 length: 11 residues. This CDR3 reads CASARNTEAFF. Written as DNA, the CDR3 is TGTGCCAGCGCGAGAAACACTGAAGCTTTCTTT.

The V call is TRBV12-3 or TRBV12-4, the J call TRBJ2-1, with D uncertain. The CDR3 runs to 12 residues. V was shortened by 5 bases and J by 10 bases, with 12 bases between the two germline ends. In nucleotides, the CDR3 is TGTGCCAGCAGTCCCGCGTATCACGAGCAGTTCTTC. Translated: CASSPAYHEQFF.

V usage is TRBV30 and J usage is TRBJ2-7, with TRBD1 as a possible D gene (7 bases). V lost 2 bases to trimming and J lost 4 bases, with 18 bases between them. The CDR3 spans 15 residues. The germline gives CDR1 GTSNPN, CDR2 SVGIG (reference sequence). CDR3 nucleotides: TGTGCCTGGAGTCCGGGACAGCCGGCGGGGTACGAGCAGTACTTC. This translates into CAWSPGQPAGYEQYF.

This chain joins TRBV7-8 and TRBJ2-3; the D gene is possibly TRBD2 (7 bases). CDR1 is SGHVS and CDR2 is FQNEAQ in the germline V gene. This CDR3 region has 16 residues. The V end was cut by 2 bases, the J end by 0 bases, with 12 bases between. The chain's CDR3 is CASSLLAGASTDTQYF. In DNA form, the CDR3 reads TGTGCCAGCAGCTTACTGGCGGGGGCGAGCACAGATACGCAGTATTTT.

This chain uses TRBV6-4 with TRBJ2-1; TRBD1 is a possible D gene (5 bases). The CDR3 loop spans 13 amino acids. The V gene lost 0 bases and the J gene lost 5 bases, with 5 bases spanning the gap. CDR1 is MRHNA and CDR2 is SNTAGT in the germline V gene. The CDR3 loop is CASSDSTDNEQFF. In DNA form, the CDR3 reads TGTGCCAGCAGTGACTCGACAGACAATGAGCAGTTCTTC.

This clone came up a few times. The chain recombines TRBV2 with TRBJ1-4; a weak D match, TRBD1 (6 bases). V lost 5 bases and J 5 bases, leaving 12 bases between the germline ends. The CDR3 totals 14 residues. Germline CDR1 and CDR2: SNHLY and FYNNEI. The CDR3 region has the DNA TGTGCCAGCAGTTCGCAGGGGCTAAATGAAAAACTGTTTTTT. The encoded protein is CASSSQGLNEKLFF.

This chain uses TRBV4-1 with TRBJ1-3; D is possibly TRBD1 (5 bases). Germline lookup yields CDR1 MGHRA and CDR2 YSYEKL. V shed 0 bases and J shed 4 bases, with 10 bases lying between them. The CDR3 is 15 amino acids. Written as DNA, the CDR3 is TGCGCCAGCAGCCAAGAAACAGGAAGGGGAAACACCATATATTTT. Its protein product is CASSQETGRGNTIYF.

The chain combines TRBV11-2 with TRBJ1-5; 8 positions agree with TRBD1. V was clipped by 1 base and J by 4 bases; unmatched bases: 0. The CDR3 runs 14 residues. The germline gives CDR1 SGHAT, CDR2 FQNNGV. The CDR3 nucleotides are TGTGCCAGCAGCTTAGGGACAGGGAATCAGCCCCAGCATTTT. This sequence encodes CASSLGTGNQPQHF.

The chain combines TRBV19 with TRBJ1-4, with D maybe TRBD1 (6 bases). V lost 5 bases, J lost 8 bases, and 15 bases lay in between. Germline V CDR1 and CDR2: LNHDA, SQIVND (reference sequence). The CDR3 has 14 residues. The CDR3 DNA reads TGTGCCAGTAGTCCTTCCCAGGGGCGCGAAAAACTGTTTTTT. This gives the protein CASSPSQGREKLFF.

The V and J genes are TRBV30 and TRBJ1-2; tentative D call: TRBD1 (5 bases). In germline, CDR1 is GTSNPN, CDR2 SVGIG (reference sequence). This CDR3 has 14 amino acids. Trimming pared 7 bases from V and 2 bases from J, leaving 17 bases between. This chain's CDR3 is CAFSTQGRNYGYTF. DNA for the CDR3: TGTGCCTTTTCCACTCAGGGTAGAAACTATGGCTACACCTTC.

This clone was observed a few times. This chain uses TRBV12-3 or TRBV12-4 with TRBJ2-5, with 7 bases that match TRBD1. The ends lost 4 bases at V and 5 bases at J; junction bases unmatched: 4. The CDR3 spans 13 residues. The CDR3: CASSYRGEETQYF. The CDR3 DNA follows: TGTGCCAGCAGTTACAGGGGCGAGGAGACCCAGTACTTC.

The gene calls are TRBV11-2 and TRBJ2-2, with 10 positions matching TRBD2. Unmatched junction bases numbered 4, after V lost 4 bases and J lost 5 bases. CDR1 and CDR2 (germline): SGHAT, FQNNGV. This CDR3 has 15 residues. This CDR3 is CASSSAGGPTGELFF. In nucleotides, the CDR3 is TGTGCCAGCAGCTCAGCGGGAGGGCCAACCGGGGAGCTGTTTTTT.

This clone was counted at least ten times. The CDR3 reads CASSLTGVTEAFF. CDR3 sequence (DNA): TGTGCCAGCAGCCTGACAGGTGTCACTGAAGCTTTCTTT. V and J are TRBV7-3 and TRBJ1-1; TRBD1 is a possible D gene (6 bases). Germline-derived CDR1 and CDR2 are SGHTA and FQGTGA. The CDR3 is 13 residues long. The germline V and J ends were trimmed by 5 bases and 4 bases, with 11 bases remaining between them. Filled out from reference TRBV7-3 and TRBJ1-1, the complete variable domain reads GAGVSQTPSNKVTEKGKYVELRCDPISGHTALYWYRQSLGQGPEFLIYFQGTGAADDSGLPNDRFFAVRPEGSVSTLKIQRTERGDSAVYLCASSLTGVTEAFFGQGTRLTVV.

This clone occurred once. Here the CDR3 reads CASSLAGVKYYTF. CDR3 nucleotides: TGTGCCAGCAGCTTGGCCGGGGTTAAGTACTACACCTTC. The genes are TRBV5-8 and TRBJ1-2; D is undetermined. CDR1 and CDR2 from the germline V gene are SGHTS and YDEGEE. This CDR3 is 13 amino acids long. V was shortened by 0 bases and J by 10 bases, with 13 bases between the two germline ends.

This clone was observed a few times. This chain connects TRBV7-9 to TRBJ1-4; D is ambiguous. Deletions cut 5 bases from V and 8 bases from J, with 9 bases between. This CDR3 is 12 amino acids long. CDR1 is SEHNR and CDR2 is FQNEAQ in the germline V gene (reference sequence). The chain's CDR3 is CASSLGPEKLFF. CDR3 DNA sequence: TGTGCCAGCAGCCTCGGTCCCGAAAAACTGTTTTTT.

The chain couples TRBV11-2 to TRBJ1-3; 8 bases are shared with TRBD1. CDR3 size: 18 residues. Germline V gives CDR1 SGHAT, CDR2 FQNNGV. With 5 bases clipped from V and 0 bases from J, the junction kept 12 bases outside the gene matches. The CDR3 DNA reads as TGTGCCAGCAGCCTCACCCCCGGGACAGGCTTCTCTGGAAACACCATATATTTT. It is translated as CASSLTPGTGFSGNTIYF.

This clone was detected only a few times. The chain recombines TRBV7-9 with TRBJ1-1, with 10 bases that match TRBD1. The trim removed 3 bases at V and 9 bases at J, leaving 7 bases unmatched. The CDR3 extends over 14 amino acids. The germline gives CDR1 SEHNR, CDR2 FQNEAQ (reference sequence). The CDR3 region is CASSFGDRGGKAFF. The CDR3 nucleotides are TGTGCCAGCAGCTTCGGGGACAGGGGAGGTAAAGCTTTCTTT. The full variable domain, completed using reference TRBV7-9 and TRBJ1-1, is DTGVSQNPRHKITKRGQNVTFRCDPISEHNRLYWYRQTLGQGPEFLTYFQNEAQLEKSRLLSDRFSAERPKGSFSTLEIQRTEQGDSAMYLCASSFGDRGGKAFFGQGTRLTVV.

This clone is a singleton in its sample. This chain connects TRBV11-2 to TRBJ2-7, with TRBD2 identical over 7 bases. The CDR3 is made up of 15 amino acids. V lost 5 bases, J lost 2 bases, and 9 bases stayed unmatched. Per germline, CDR1 SGHAT and CDR2 FQNNGV. The CDR3 DNA follows: TGTGCCAGCAGCCCGAGGCGGGGGACTACCTACGAGCAGTACTTC. It translates to CASSPRRGTTYEQYF. The full variable domain, completed using reference TRBV11-2 and TRBJ2-7, is EAGVAQSPRYKIIEKRQSVAFWCNPISGHATLYWYQQILGQGPKLLIQFQNNGVVDDSQLPKDRFSAERLKGVDSTLKIQPAKLEDSAVYLCASSPRRGTTYEQYFGPGTRLTVT.

This chain links TRBV9 with TRBJ2-7; no clear D. Looked up from germline, CDR1 is SGDLS and CDR2 is YYNGEE. The V end was cut by 0 bases, the J end by 0 bases, with 7 bases between. The CDR3 has 14 residues. The CDR3 sequence: CASSVVPDSYEQYF. CDR3 coding DNA: TGTGCCAGCAGCGTAGTCCCAGACTCCTACGAGCAGTACTTC.

The chain links TRBV27 to TRBJ1-1, with 7 bases identical to TRBD1. Germline V lookup: CDR1 MNHEY, CDR2 SMNVEV (reference sequence). The CDR3 covers 13 residues. V was clipped by 4 bases and J by 3 bases; unmatched bases: 2. The CDR3 region is CASSWDRDTEAFF. The DNA for the CDR3 is TGTGCCAGCAGTTGGGACAGAGACACTGAAGCTTTCTTT.

This chain links TRBV3-1 (or the pseudogene TRBV3-2) with TRBJ1-5; unclear D gene. Germline CDR1 is LGHDT and CDR2 is YNNKEL (reference sequence). Trimming cost V 2 bases and J 4 bases, with 9 bases left between them. The CDR3 is 14 amino acids. For the CDR3, the DNA is TGTGCCAGCAGCCAAAGAGGGTCTAATCAGCCCCAGCATTTT. Protein: CASSQRGSNQPQHF.

In its sample, this clone was seen a few times. The chain recombines TRBV4-3 with TRBJ2-7, with 9 positions matching TRBD1. Germline V lookup: CDR1 LGHNA, CDR2 YSLEER. The CDR3 spans 14 residues. Germline trimming cut 4 bases from V and 6 bases from J; bases unmatched to any gene: 7. The CDR3 region is CASSLDRGWGEQYF. The CDR3 DNA is TGCGCCAGCAGCCTGGACAGGGGATGGGGCGAGCAGTACTTC.

The gene calls are TRBV19 and TRBJ2-7; a weak D match, TRBD1 (6 bases). This CDR3 has 16 amino acids. Germline CDR1 is LNHDA and CDR2 is SQIVND (reference sequence). V shed 3 bases and J shed 0 bases, with 15 bases lying between them. The CDR3: CASSILSGQSSYEQYF. CDR3 nucleotide sequence: TGTGCCAGTAGTATTCTGTCCGGACAGAGCTCCTACGAGCAGTACTTC.

This clone was counted only a few times. This chain joins TRBV30 and TRBJ1-6, with a weak D call TRBD1 (6 bases). The length of the CDR3 is 15 residues. CDR1 is GTSNPN, CDR2 SVGIG, per germline (reference sequence). V lost 2 bases and J 7 bases, leaving 15 bases between the germline ends. The CDR3 DNA is TGTGCCTGGAGTCCTAAAGGGGGTTTCAATTCACCCCTCCACTTT. Protein product: CAWSPKGGFNSPLHF.

In its sample, this clone was seen a few times. This chain joins TRBV5-4 and TRBJ2-2; D remains unclear. The CDR3 consists of 14 residues. The ends were cut back, 7 bases at V and 1 base at J, with 11 bases in the middle. Germline V CDR1 and CDR2: SGHNT, YYREEE (reference sequence). This CDR3 reads CASAFGVNTGELFF. The CDR3 bases are TGTGCCAGCGCTTTTGGAGTGAACACCGGGGAGCTGTTTTTT.